Sequencing of this TCR beta chain was carried out in a study of T cell responses to AZD1222 COVID-19 vaccine. The CDR3 is made up of 17 amino acids. Per germline, CDR1 MDHEN and CDR2 SYDVKM. The V and J ends lost 2 bases and 8 bases, in that order; junction bases with no gene match: 13. As to this clone: What it recognizes is unknown.

Study-wide results and limits: There were mostly white British donors and more females than males, and clonal diversity was possibly underestimated. Of spike-specific TCRs, nearly half reportedly target regions left unmutated in variants. Vaccine-related CD4 TCRs covered spike, predominating at 160-218 and 743-854. Of the AZD1222 recipients, only six or seven were seropositive at baseline.

Some clones are missing from TCRdb's copy, which holds only in-frame ones; the method was immunoSEQ multiplex PCR. Counted here are 85,000 or so clones, around 84% occurring once; the ten biggest clones make up roughly 6%. This clonotype was obtained from an adult who received the AZD1222 COVID-19 vaccine. The chain carries TRBV28 and TRBJ1-4; 8 nucleotides match TRBD1. The source was peripheral blood, collected 28 days after the second AZD1222 dose. CDR3 DNA: TGTGCCAGCAGTTTACCCCTCCGGACAGGGCTAGGGGAAAAACTGTTTTTT. It specifies CASSLPLRTGLGEKLFF.